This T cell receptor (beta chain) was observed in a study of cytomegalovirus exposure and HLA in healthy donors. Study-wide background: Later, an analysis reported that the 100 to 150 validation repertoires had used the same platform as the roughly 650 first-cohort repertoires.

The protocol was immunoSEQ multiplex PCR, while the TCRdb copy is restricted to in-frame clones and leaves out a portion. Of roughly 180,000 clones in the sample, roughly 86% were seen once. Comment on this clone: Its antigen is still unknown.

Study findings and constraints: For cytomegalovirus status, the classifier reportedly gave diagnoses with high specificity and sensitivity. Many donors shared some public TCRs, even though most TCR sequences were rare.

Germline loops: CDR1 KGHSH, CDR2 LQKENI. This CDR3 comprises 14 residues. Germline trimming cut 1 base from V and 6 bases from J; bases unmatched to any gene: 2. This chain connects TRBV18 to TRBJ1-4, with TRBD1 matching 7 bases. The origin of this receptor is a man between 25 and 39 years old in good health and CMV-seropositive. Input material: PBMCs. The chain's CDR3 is CASSPQGADEKLFF. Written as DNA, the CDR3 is TGTGCCAGCTCACCACAGGGGGCAGATGAAAAACTGTTTTTT.